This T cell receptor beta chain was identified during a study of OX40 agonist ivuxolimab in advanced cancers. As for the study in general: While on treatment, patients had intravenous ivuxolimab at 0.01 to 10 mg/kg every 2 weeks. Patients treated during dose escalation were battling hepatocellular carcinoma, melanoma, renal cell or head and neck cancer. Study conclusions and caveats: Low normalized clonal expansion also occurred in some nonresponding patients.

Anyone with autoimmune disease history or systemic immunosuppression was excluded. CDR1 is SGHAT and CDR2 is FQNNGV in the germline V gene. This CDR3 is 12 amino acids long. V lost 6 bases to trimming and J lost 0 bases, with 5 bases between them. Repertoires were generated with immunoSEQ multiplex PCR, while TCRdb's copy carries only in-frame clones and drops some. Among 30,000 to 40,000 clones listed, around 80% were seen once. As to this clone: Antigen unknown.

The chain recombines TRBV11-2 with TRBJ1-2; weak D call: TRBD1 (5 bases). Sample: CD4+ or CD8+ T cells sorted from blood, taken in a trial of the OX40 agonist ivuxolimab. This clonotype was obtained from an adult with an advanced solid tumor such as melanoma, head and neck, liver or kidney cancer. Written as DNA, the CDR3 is TGTGCCAGCAGGGGGGCTAACTATGGCTACACCTTC. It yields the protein CASRGANYGYTF.